Described below is a single T cell receptor beta chain sequence and its context. The germline V gene encodes CDR1 SGHRS and CDR2 YFSETQ. The CDR3 contains 14 residues. The V and J ends lost 2 bases and 5 bases respectively, with 13 bases between them. The source of the sample is a study of circulating and synovial CD4+ cells in juvenile arthritis. Clones were sequenced by immunoSEQ multiplex PCR, and TCRdb holds only the in-frame ones, with some missing. Here the sample spans about 34,000 clones, around 95% being singletons. Donors were patients with active juvenile idiopathic arthritis. The sample was CD4+ T cells from blood. This TCR came from a human donor with juvenile idiopathic arthritis. The chain joins TRBV5-1 to TRBJ2-5; maybe TRBD2 (5 bases). DNA of the CDR3: TGCGCCAGCAGCTTAGAACGGGGTAGCGAGACCCAGTACTTC. It yields the protein CASSLERGSETQYF.